This TCR beta chain originates from a study of blood T cells in healthy people across ages. Study results and caveats: Diversity figures derived from one million T cells were judged to underestimate the true value.

After removal of 6 bases from V and 9 bases from J, the junction contained 6 bases not matched to a gene. Germline CDR1 reads SNHLY; CDR2 reads FYNNEI. The CDR3 has 13 amino acids. A second PCR of about 7 to 12 cycles used a sample-barcoded 5' primer and a J-beta primer mix. TCRdb reanalysed the 5' RACE reads using MiXCR and keeps one entry per CDR3 protein. The data hold hundreds of thousands of distinct CDR3 sequences, with about 46% observed a single time. This clonotype was counted many times. Its target is not known. The genes are TRBV2 and TRBJ2-1, with 9 bases lining up with TRBD2. The specimen sequenced was blood. This receptor was identified in a man aged 80 or over in good health. CDR3: CASRAGTSPEQFF. CDR3 bases: TGTGCCAGCAGAGCCGGGACTAGCCCTGAGCAGTTCTTC.